Many counts were recorded for the clone carrying this TCR beta chain. Its antigen is currently unknown. TCRdb redid the calling of the 5' RACE reads with MiXCR, one entry per CDR3 protein. The data contain 30,000 to 35,000 distinct CDR3 sequences, 3.5% to 5% of them singletons. CDR3 length: 14 amino acids. With 5 bases removed from V and 4 bases from J, the gap between germline ends came to 17 bases. The germline gives CDR1 DFQATT, CDR2 SNEGSKA (reference sequence). These data originate in a study of early T cells in non-severe SARS-CoV-2 infection. Study-wide findings and caveats: VDJdb matching favored anti-spike CD8 responses, missing private and CD4 specificities.

The V and J genes are TRBV20-1 and TRBJ2-5, with D unresolved. This sequence originates from an adult who was a healthcare worker with PCR-confirmed SARS-CoV-2 infection or an uninfected control (not recorded which). The sequenced sample consisted of whole blood. The CDR3, as DNA: TGCAGTGCTGGCCCTGGAGCAGAACTAGAGACCCAGTACTTC. Its translation: CSAGPGAELETQYF.